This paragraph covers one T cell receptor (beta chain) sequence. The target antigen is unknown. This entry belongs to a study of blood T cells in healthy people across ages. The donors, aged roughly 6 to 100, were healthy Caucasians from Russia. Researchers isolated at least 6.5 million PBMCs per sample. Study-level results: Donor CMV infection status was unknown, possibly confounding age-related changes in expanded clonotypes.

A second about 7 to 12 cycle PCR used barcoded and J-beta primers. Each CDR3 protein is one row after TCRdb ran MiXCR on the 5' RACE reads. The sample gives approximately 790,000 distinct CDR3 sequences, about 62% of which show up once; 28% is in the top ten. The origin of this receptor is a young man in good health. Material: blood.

CDR3 sequence: CASRAGSSGNTIYF. As DNA, the CDR3 is TGTGCCAGCAGGGCAGGTAGCTCTGGAAACACCATATATTTT. This chain links TRBV7-3 with TRBJ1-3; D unresolved. CDR1 is SGHTA, CDR2 FQGTGA, per germline. The germline V and J ends were trimmed by 6 bases and 0 bases, with 9 bases remaining between them. The CDR3 consists of 14 residues.